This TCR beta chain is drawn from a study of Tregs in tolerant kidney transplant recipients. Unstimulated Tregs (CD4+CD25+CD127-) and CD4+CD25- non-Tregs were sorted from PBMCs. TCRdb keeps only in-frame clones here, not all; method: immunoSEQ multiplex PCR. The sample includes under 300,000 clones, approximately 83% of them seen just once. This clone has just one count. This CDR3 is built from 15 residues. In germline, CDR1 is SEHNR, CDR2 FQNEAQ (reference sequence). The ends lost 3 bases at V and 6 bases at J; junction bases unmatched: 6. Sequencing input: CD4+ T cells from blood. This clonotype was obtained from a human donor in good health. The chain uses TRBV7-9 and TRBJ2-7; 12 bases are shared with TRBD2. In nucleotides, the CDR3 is TGTGCCAGCAGCTTCCCTAGCGGGGGGGCTCTCGAGCAGTACTTC. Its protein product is CASSFPSGGALEQYF.